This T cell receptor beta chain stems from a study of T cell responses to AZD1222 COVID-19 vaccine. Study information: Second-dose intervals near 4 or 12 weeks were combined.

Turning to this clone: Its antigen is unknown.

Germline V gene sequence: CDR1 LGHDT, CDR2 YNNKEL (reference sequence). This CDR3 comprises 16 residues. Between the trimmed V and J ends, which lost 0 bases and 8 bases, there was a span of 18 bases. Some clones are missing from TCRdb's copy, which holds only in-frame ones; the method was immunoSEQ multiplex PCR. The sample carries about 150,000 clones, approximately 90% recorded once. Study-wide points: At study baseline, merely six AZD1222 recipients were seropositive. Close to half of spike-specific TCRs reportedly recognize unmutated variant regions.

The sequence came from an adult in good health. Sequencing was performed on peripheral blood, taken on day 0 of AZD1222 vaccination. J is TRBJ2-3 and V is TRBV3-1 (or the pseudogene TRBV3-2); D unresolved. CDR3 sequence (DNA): TGTGCCAGCAGCCAAGAAGTTAGGACCCGACCTGGTACGCAGTATTTT. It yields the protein CASSQEVRTRPGTQYF.